One sample yielded the 26 T cell receptor beta chains listed below, sequenced in a study of blood T cell repertoires in COVID-19. The assay was immunoSEQ multiplex PCR, and TCRdb's table has in-frame clones only and misses some. The table lists about 240,000 clones, around 90% of them singletons. Sequences were obtained from peripheral blood. The receptors derive from an older woman with active or convalescent COVID-19.

The rearrangement uses TRBV10-3 and TRBJ2-1; TRBD2 matches 7 bases. The CDR3 covers 12 residues. Trimming took 8 bases from V and 6 from J; bases not matched to a gene: 4. Germline CDR1 and CDR2: ENHRY and SYGVKD. In DNA form, the CDR3 reads TGTGCCATCGCTACGGGGGGCAATGAGCAGTTCTTC. It encodes CAIATGGNEQFF.

The rearrangement links TRBV5-1 to TRBJ2-7, with 9 nucleotides matching TRBD2. Per the germline V gene, CDR1 is SGHRS and CDR2 is YFSETQ. CDR3 length: 15 residues. With 4 bases clipped from V and 4 bases from J, the junction kept 9 bases outside the gene matches. DNA of the CDR3: TGCGCCAGCAGCCCATATTCTAGCGGGGAATACGAGCAGTACTTC. It is translated as CASSPYSSGEYEQYF. Full variable domain (outside the CDR3, taken from reference TRBV5-1 and TRBJ2-7): KAGVTQTPRYLIKTRGQQVTLSCSPISGHRSVSWYQQTPGQGLQFLFEYFSETQRNKGNFPGRFSGRQFSNSRSEMNVSTLELGDSALYLCASSPYSSGEYEQYFGPGTRLTVT.

This chain joins TRBV2 and TRBJ1-2; unclear D gene. Looked up from germline, CDR1 is SNHLY and CDR2 is FYNNEI. The length of the CDR3 is 13 residues. Trimming took 6 bases from V and 8 from J, leaving 16 bases between them. CDR3 sequence: CASRRVSQGGYTF. CDR3 nucleotides: TGTGCCAGCAGGAGGGTGTCACAAGGAGGCTACACCTTC.

This sequence joins TRBV19 and TRBJ1-2, with D maybe TRBD1 (5 bases). V was clipped by 5 bases and J by 3 bases, with 10 bases between them. The CDR3 has 13 residues. CDR1 is LNHDA and CDR2 is SQIVND in the germline V gene (reference sequence). Written as DNA, the CDR3 is TGTGCCAGTAGTCCGGGGGGGTACTATGGCTACACCTTC. Translation: CASSPGGYYGYTF.

The chain carries TRBV29-1 and TRBJ1-1, with unresolved D. The germline V gene has CDR1 SQVTM and CDR2 ANQGSEA. With 3 bases removed from V and 7 bases from J, the gap between germline ends came to 9 bases. The length of the CDR3 is 11 residues. Here the CDR3 reads CSVERVDEAFF. Written as DNA, the CDR3 is TGCAGCGTTGAGCGGGTTGATGAAGCTTTCTTT. The whole variable domain, filled in from reference TRBV29-1 and TRBJ1-1, reads SAVISQKPSRDICQRGTSLTIQCQVDSQVTMMFWYRQQPGQSLTLIATANQGSEATYESGFVIDKFPISRPNLTFSTLTVSNMSPEDSSIYLCSVERVDEAFFGQGTRLTVV.

The chain couples TRBV5-6 to TRBJ1-2; D possibly corresponds to TRBD1 (6 bases). The CDR3 is 16 amino acids. CDR1 and CDR2 (germline): SGHDT, YYEEEE. The V end was cut by 4 bases, the J end by 4 bases, with 20 bases between. The CDR3 region has the DNA TGTGCCAGCAGCCAACCGGGACATGGAATAGCCTATGGCTACACCTTC. Encoded protein: CASSQPGHGIAYGYTF. The whole variable domain, filled in from reference TRBV5-6 and TRBJ1-2, reads DAGVTQSPTHLIKTRGQQVTLRCSPKSGHDTVSWYQQALGQGPQFIFQYYEEEERQRGNFPDRFSGHQFPNYSSELNVNALLLGDSALYLCASSQPGHGIAYGYTFGSGTRLTVV.

The CDR3 loop is CASSYEAPTYEQYF. The DNA for the CDR3 is TGTGCCAGCAGTTACGAGGCCCCCACCTACGAGCAGTACTTC. The chain combines TRBV6-2 or TRBV6-3 with TRBJ2-7; D call uncertain. Germline loops: CDR1 MNHEY, CDR2 SVGEGT. V was pared by 2 bases and J by 2 bases, with 10 bases between. The CDR3 has 14 amino acids.

The chain employs TRBV10-3 and TRBJ1-4, with 11 bases that match TRBD1. Per germline, CDR1 ENHRY and CDR2 SYGVKD. This CDR3 has 16 amino acids. After removal of 6 bases from V and 8 bases from J, the junction contained 11 bases not matched to a gene. CDR3 residues: CAIRRGQGGAGEKLFF. The CDR3, as DNA: TGTGCCATCAGGCGGGGACAGGGGGGAGCCGGAGAAAAACTGTTTTTT.

The chain recombines TRBV9 with TRBJ2-7, with a possible D match to TRBD1 (5 bases). The CDR3 has 14 residues. The V end was cut by 4 bases, the J end by 5 bases, with 16 bases between. Germline V gene lookup returns CDR1 SGDLS and CDR2 YYNGEE. In DNA form, the CDR3 reads TGTGCCAGCAGCACAGGACCACCTGAACACGAGCAGTACTTC. Translating gives CASSTGPPEHEQYF.

In this sample, this clone turned up a few times. Distinct nucleotide sequences in the sample also encode this CDR3. The gene calls are TRBV27 and TRBJ1-2; D is ambiguous. Germline assignment: CDR1 MNHEY and CDR2 SMNVEV (reference sequence). The CDR3 runs 13 residues. The ends were cut back, 6 bases at V and 5 bases at J, with 13 bases in the middle. The DNA for the CDR3 is TGTGCCAGCAGCCCCTTGGGAGGGTATGGCTACACCTTC. Protein: CASSPLGGYGYTF.

The chain links TRBV25-1 to TRBJ2-1; 8 bases map to TRBD2. Germline-derived CDR1 and CDR2 are MGHDK and SYGVNS. This CDR3 spans 16 amino acids. Trimming at V came to 4 bases and at J to 6 bases, leaving 11 bases not matched to a gene. CDR3 in amino acids: CASSGLGAGVFNEQFF. CDR3 DNA: TGTGCCAGCAGTGGTCTAGGAGCGGGGGTCTTCAATGAGCAGTTCTTC.

DNA of the CDR3: TGTGCCAGCTCACCAATATCAGGGGGAAACGAGCAGTACTTC. Translating it yields CASSPISGGNEQYF. The rearrangement joins TRBV18 to TRBJ2-7, with 7 bases lining up with TRBD1. Germline V gene lookup returns CDR1 KGHSH and CDR2 LQKENI. V lost 2 bases, J lost 5 bases, and 6 bases stayed unmatched. The CDR3 length is 14 residues.

The V call is TRBV4-3, the J call TRBJ1-2; 8 positions match TRBD1. CDR1 is LGHNA, CDR2 YSLEER, per germline. With 3 bases clipped from V and 2 bases from J, the junction kept 8 bases outside the gene matches. This CDR3 has 16 amino acids. Here the CDR3 reads CASSQTRDRLNYGYTF. CDR3 coding DNA: TGCGCCAGCAGCCAGACCCGGGACAGGCTGAACTATGGCTACACCTTC.

The rearrangement links TRBV4-3 to TRBJ2-7; TRBD1 matches 8 bases. The CDR3 runs 15 residues. Germline values: CDR1 LGHNA, CDR2 YSLEER. J was trimmed by 2 bases and V by 5 bases; bases with no gene match: 8. The CDR3 DNA reads TGCGCCAGCAGCGTAAGGACAGGGAAGGCCTACGAGCAGTACTTC. This sequence encodes CASSVRTGKAYEQYF.

V gene TRBV27 combines with J gene TRBJ1-2, with D unclear. The CDR3 is 14 amino acids. Per germline, CDR1 MNHEY and CDR2 SMNVEV (reference sequence). Deletions cut 6 bases from V and 0 bases from J, with 11 bases between. CDR3 region: CASRETVSNYGYTF. The DNA of the CDR3 is TGTGCCAGCAGGGAAACAGTTTCTAACTATGGCTACACCTTC.

The V and J genes are TRBV5-1 and TRBJ2-5, with 8 bases lining up with TRBD2. The CDR3 consists of 16 residues. Losses at the gene ends were 0 bases for V and 5 bases for J; bases not matched to a gene: 9. Germline CDR1 reads SGHRS; CDR2 reads YFSETQ. The CDR3 coding sequence is TGCGCCAGCAGCTTGGAGCTTCGGGGGGGCCTGGAGACCCAGTACTTC. This encodes CASSLELRGGLETQYF.

The genes are TRBV7-9 and TRBJ1-2; D unresolved. Germline CDR1 SEHNR, CDR2 FQNEAQ (reference sequence). This CDR3 has 14 residues. Deletions cut 2 bases from V and 5 bases from J, with 12 bases between. CDR3 sequence: CASSLNSRDYGYTF. The CDR3 DNA is TGTGCCAGCAGCTTAAACTCGCGCGATTATGGCTACACCTTC.

This chain connects TRBV29-1 to TRBJ1-3; D not resolved. Trimming removed 3 bases at V and 7 bases at J, with 10 bases between. This CDR3 is 12 amino acids long. Germline V gene sequence: CDR1 SQVTM, CDR2 ANQGSEA. The CDR3 region has the DNA TGCAGCGTTGATGAGGGTCTGAACACCATATATTTT. This encodes CSVDEGLNTIYF.

V usage is TRBV7-2 and J usage is TRBJ1-1; D gene uncertain. The CDR3 length is 13 residues. Germline loops: CDR1 SGHTA, CDR2 FQGNSA. V lost 3 bases, J lost 2 bases, and 7 bases lay in between. Here the CDR3 DNA reads TGTGCCAGCAGCTTTAGGAGAAACACTGAAGCTTTCTTT. This gives the protein CASSFRRNTEAFF.

The V gene is TRBV11-2, the J gene TRBJ1-1; TRBD1 is a possible D gene (5 bases). The CDR3 sequence is 16 residues long. Germline assignment: CDR1 SGHAT and CDR2 FQNNGV. Trimming cost V 2 bases and J 3 bases, with 16 bases left between them. The CDR3 sequence is CASSLLGGGKDTEAFF. In DNA form, the CDR3 reads TGTGCCAGCAGCTTACTCGGGGGGGGGAAAGACACTGAAGCTTTCTTT.

The V call is TRBV15, the J call TRBJ2-1; possibly TRBD1 for D (6 bases). V lost 0 bases and J 5 bases, leaving 20 bases between the germline ends. The CDR3 is 18 amino acids. From germline, CDR1 is LNHNV and CDR2 YYDKDF (reference sequence). CDR3 region: CATSRDLPPWTENNEQFF. As DNA, the CDR3 is TGTGCCACCAGCAGAGATCTTCCTCCCTGGACAGAAAACAATGAGCAGTTCTTC.

The rearrangement uses TRBV14 and TRBJ1-2; D ambiguous. The CDR3 spans 13 residues. The germline V gene encodes CDR1 SGHDN and CDR2 FVKESK. Trimming cost V 4 bases and J 3 bases, with 9 bases left between them. The CDR3: CASSLRRDYGYTF. Here the CDR3 DNA reads TGTGCCAGCAGCCTCCGGCGGGACTATGGCTACACCTTC.

The genes are TRBV5-1 and TRBJ1-1, with D unclear. CDR3 length: 13 amino acids. Germline V gene data show CDR1 as SGHRS and CDR2 as YFSETQ. V lost 2 bases to trimming and J lost 1 base, with 6 bases between them. The CDR3 protein is CASSFTRNTEAFF. The CDR3 DNA sequence: TGCGCCAGCAGCTTTACCAGGAACACTGAAGCTTTCTTT.

This sequence joins TRBV6-2 or TRBV6-3 and TRBJ2-2; tentatively, D is TRBD2 (5 bases). CDR3 length: 13 amino acids. Trimming took 6 bases from V and 9 from J, leaving 14 bases between them. CDR1 is MNHEY and CDR2 is SVGEGT in the germline V gene. In DNA, the CDR3 is TGTGCCAGCAGCGTCGAGGGATGGAGGGAGCTGTTTTTT. Protein sequence: CASSVEGWRELFF.

V is TRBV9 and J is TRBJ1-3; no clear D. The CDR3 covers 17 residues. Germline CDR1 SGDLS, CDR2 YYNGEE. V gave up 1 base and J gave up 0 bases, with 14 bases separating them. The chain's CDR3 is CASSVTLMESSGNTIYF. The CDR3 DNA reads as TGTGCCAGCAGCGTAACTCTCATGGAGAGCTCTGGAAACACCATATATTTT.

This clone was seen repeatedly, ten times or more. V is TRBV5-4 and J is TRBJ2-3; 10 nucleotides match TRBD2. Germline CDR1 is SGHNT and CDR2 is YYREEE (reference sequence). V was pared by 2 bases and J by 6 bases, with 12 bases of the junction left unmatched. CDR3 length: 17 residues. The CDR3 nucleotides read TGTGCCAGCAGCTTCGGCGGGCTAGCGGGGGCGGGGGATACGCAGTATTTT. Amino acid sequence: CASSFGGLAGAGDTQYF. The full variable domain, rest sourced from reference TRBV5-4 and TRBJ2-3, is ETGVTQSPTHLIKTRGQQVTLRCSSQSGHNTVSWYQQALGQGPQFIFQYYREEENGRGNFPPRFSGLQFPNYSSELNVNALELDDSALYLCASSFGGLAGAGDTQYFGPGTRLTVL.